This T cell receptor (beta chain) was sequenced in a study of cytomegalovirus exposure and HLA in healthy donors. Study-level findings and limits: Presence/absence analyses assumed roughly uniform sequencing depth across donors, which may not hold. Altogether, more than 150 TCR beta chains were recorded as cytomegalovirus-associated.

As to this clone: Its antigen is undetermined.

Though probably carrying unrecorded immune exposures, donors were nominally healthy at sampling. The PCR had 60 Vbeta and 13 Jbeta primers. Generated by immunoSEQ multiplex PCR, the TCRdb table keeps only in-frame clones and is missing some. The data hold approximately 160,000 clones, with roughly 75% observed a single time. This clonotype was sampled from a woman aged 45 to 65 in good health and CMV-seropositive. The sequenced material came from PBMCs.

The DNA of the CDR3 is TGTGCCAGCTCACCACCTCCTCGGGACAGGGTATACGAGCAGTACTTC. This encodes CASSPPPRDRVYEQYF. The chain joins TRBV18 to TRBJ2-7, with 9 bases aligning to TRBD1. The CDR3 runs 16 residues. Germline values: CDR1 KGHSH, CDR2 LQKENI. J lost 4 bases, V lost 0 bases, and 7 bases had no gene match.